This TCR beta chain comes out of a study of T cells in localized non-small cell lung cancer. Study findings and constraints: Detection in adjacent lung was observed for a median around 50 of the top 100 tumor clones. Uninvolved neighboring lung showed the greatest T cell clonality, exceeding tumor.

The CDR3 spans 17 residues. To note about this clone: What it recognizes is unknown.

Produced via immunoSEQ multiplex PCR; TCRdb's table is partial and in-frame only. The sample includes about 19,000 clones, 75% to 85% of them seen just once. The clonotype originates from a man between 40 and 70 years old with stage I lung adenocarcinoma. This specimen consisted of peripheral blood, obtained before any cancer treatment. The chain joins TRBV21-1 to TRBJ1-4; TRBD1 is the table's D call and was not checked against the DNA. TRBV21-1 is a known pseudogene. In nucleotides, the CDR3 is TGTGCCAGCAGCACATCGGGGGGACAGGGGGAAGGTGAAAAACTGTTTTTT. This gives the protein CASSTSGGQGEGEKLFF.